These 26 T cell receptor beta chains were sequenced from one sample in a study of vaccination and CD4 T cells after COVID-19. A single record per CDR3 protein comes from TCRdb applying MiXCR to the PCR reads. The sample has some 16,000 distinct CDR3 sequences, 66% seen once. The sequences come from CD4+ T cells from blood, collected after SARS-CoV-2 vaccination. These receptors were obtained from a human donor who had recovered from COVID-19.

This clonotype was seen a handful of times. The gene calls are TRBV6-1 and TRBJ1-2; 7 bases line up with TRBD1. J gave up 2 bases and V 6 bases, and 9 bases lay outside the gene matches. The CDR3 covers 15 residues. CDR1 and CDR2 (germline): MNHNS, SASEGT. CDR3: CASSGQVHQNYGYTF. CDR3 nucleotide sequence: TGTGCCAGCAGCGGACAGGTTCACCAAAACTATGGCTACACCTTC.

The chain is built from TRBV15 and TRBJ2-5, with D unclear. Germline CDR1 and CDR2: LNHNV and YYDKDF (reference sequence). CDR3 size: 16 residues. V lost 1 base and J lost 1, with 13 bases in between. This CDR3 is CATSRGASASQETQYF. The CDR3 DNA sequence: TGTGCCACCAGCAGAGGTGCGAGCGCCAGCCAAGAGACCCAGTACTTC.

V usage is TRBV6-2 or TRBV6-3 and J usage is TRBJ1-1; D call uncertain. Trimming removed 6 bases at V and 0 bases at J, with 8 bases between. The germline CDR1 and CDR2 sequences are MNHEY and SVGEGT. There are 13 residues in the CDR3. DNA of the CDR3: TGTGCCAGCAGGCGGGATCTGAACACTGAAGCTTTCTTT. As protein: CASRRDLNTEAFF.

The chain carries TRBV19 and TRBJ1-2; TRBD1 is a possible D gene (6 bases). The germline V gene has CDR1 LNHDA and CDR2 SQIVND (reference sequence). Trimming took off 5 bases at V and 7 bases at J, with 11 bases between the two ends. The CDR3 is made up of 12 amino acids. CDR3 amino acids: CASSSNRVGYTF. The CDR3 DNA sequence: TGTGCCAGTAGTTCGAACAGGGTTGGCTACACCTTC.

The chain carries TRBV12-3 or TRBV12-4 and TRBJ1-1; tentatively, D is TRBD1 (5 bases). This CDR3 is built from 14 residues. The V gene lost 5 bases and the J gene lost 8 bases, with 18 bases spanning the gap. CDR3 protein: CASSPSVDGTEAFF. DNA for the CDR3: TGTGCCAGCAGTCCCTCCGTGGACGGGACGGAAGCTTTCTTT.

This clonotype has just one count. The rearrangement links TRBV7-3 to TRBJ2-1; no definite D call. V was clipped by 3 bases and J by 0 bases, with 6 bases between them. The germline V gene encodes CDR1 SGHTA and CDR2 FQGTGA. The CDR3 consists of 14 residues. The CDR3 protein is CASSLGGSYNEQFF. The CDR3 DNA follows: TGTGCCAGCAGCTTGGGTGGCTCCTACAATGAGCAGTTCTTC.

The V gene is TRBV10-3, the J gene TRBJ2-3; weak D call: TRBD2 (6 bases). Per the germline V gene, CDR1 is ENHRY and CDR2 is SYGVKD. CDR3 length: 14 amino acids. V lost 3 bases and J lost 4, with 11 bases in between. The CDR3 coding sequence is TGTGCCATCAGTGACATCCAGCGGGCAGATACGCAGTATTTT. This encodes CAISDIQRADTQYF.

The chain's CDR3 is CASSQDQEWDEKLFF. The CDR3 nucleotides read TGCGCCAGCAGCCAAGATCAGGAGTGGGATGAAAAACTGTTTTTT. This sequence joins TRBV4-1 and TRBJ1-4; D remains unclear. Germline V gene lookup returns CDR1 MGHRA and CDR2 YSYEKL. CDR3 size: 15 residues. Trimming took off 0 bases at V and 6 bases at J, with 11 bases between the two ends.

CDR3 coding DNA: TGTGCCAGCTCACCGGGGCCTCCTAGCAATCAGCCCCAGCATTTT. This sequence encodes CASSPGPPSNQPQHF. This chain joins TRBV18 and TRBJ1-5; a possible D gene is TRBD1 (5 bases). Trimming took 3 bases from V and 0 from J, leaving 9 bases between them. The CDR3 sequence is 15 residues long. Per the germline V gene, CDR1 is KGHSH and CDR2 is LQKENI. Combining the CDR3 with reference TRBV18 and TRBJ1-5 gives the whole variable domain NAGVMQNPRHLVRRRGQEARLRCSPMKGHSHVYWYRQLPEEGLKFMVYLQKENIIDESGMPKERFSAEFPKEGPSILRIQQVVRGDSAAYFCASSPGPPSNQPQHFGDGTRLSIL.

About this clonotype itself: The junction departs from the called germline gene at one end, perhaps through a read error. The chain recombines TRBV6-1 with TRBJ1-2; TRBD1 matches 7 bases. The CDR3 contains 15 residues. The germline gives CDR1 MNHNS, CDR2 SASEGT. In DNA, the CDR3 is TGTGCCAGCAGGGAAGTGGGACAGTTTCCCTATGGCTACACCTTC. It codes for CASREVGQFPYGYTF.

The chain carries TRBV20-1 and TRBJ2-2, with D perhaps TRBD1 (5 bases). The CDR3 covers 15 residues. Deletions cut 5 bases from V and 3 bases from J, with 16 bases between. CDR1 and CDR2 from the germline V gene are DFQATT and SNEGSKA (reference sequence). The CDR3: CSAHDGTRDTGELFF. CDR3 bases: TGCAGTGCTCACGACGGAACCAGGGACACCGGGGAGCTGTTTTTT.

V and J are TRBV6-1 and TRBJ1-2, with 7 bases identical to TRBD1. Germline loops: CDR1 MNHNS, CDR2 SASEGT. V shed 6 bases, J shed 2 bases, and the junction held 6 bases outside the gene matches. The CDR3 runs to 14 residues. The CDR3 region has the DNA TGTGCCAGCAGCGGGGACAGATTGAACTATGGCTACACCTTC. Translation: CASSGDRLNYGYTF.

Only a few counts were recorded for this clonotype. The CDR3 nucleotides are TGTGCCAGCAGGGGGACGGCGAACACCGGGGAGCTGTTTTTT. Translated, it gives CASRGTANTGELFF. The V and J genes are TRBV6-1 and TRBJ2-2, with D perhaps given as TRBD1 or TRBD2 (5 bases each). Germline CDR1 MNHNS, CDR2 SASEGT. V was shortened by 6 bases and J by 0 bases, with 8 bases between the two germline ends. The CDR3 covers 14 residues.

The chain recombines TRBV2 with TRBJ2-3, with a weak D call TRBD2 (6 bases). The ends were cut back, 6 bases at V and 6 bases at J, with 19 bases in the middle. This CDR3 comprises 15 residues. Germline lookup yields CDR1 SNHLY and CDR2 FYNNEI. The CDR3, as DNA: TGTGCCAGCAGGCCCGGGACTGGGAATCCGGATACGCAGTATTTT. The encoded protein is CASRPGTGNPDTQYF.

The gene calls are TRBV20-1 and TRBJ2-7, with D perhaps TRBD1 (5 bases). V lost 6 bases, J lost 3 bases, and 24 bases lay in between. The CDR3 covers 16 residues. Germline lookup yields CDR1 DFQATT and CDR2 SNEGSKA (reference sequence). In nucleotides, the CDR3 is TGCAGTGCCGAACGAATAGGGGATATCGAGGTCTACGAGCAGTACTTC. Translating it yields CSAERIGDIEVYEQYF.

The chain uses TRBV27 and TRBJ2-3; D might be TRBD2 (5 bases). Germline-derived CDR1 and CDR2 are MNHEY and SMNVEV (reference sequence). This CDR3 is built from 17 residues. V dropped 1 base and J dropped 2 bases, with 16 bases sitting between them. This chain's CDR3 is CASSLLGRTGFTDTQYF. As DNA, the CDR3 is TGTGCCAGCAGTTTATTAGGCCGCACGGGGTTCACAGATACGCAGTATTTT.

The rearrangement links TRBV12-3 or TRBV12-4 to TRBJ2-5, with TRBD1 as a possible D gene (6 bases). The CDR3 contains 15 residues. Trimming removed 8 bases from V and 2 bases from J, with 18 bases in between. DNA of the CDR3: TGTGCCAGCGGCCTATGGGACACTCTTCAAGAGACCCAGTACTTC. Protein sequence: CASGLWDTLQETQYF.

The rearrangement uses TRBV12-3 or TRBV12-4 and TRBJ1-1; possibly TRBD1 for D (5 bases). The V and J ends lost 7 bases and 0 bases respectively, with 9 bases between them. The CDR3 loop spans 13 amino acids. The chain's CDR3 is CASKTGVNTEAFF. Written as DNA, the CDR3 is TGTGCCAGCAAAACAGGCGTGAACACTGAAGCTTTCTTT.

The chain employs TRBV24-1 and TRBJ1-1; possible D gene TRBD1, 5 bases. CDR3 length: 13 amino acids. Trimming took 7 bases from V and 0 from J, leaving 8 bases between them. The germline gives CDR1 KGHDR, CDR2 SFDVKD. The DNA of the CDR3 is TGTGCCACCAGCCGGGGCCTGAACACTGAAGCTTTCTTT. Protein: CATSRGLNTEAFF.

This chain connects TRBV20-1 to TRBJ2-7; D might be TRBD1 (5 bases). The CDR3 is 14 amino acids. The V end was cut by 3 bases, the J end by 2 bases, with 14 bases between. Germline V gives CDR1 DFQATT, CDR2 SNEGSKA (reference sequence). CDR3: CSASQGGEPYEQYF. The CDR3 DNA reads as TGCAGTGCTAGTCAGGGCGGCGAACCCTACGAGCAGTACTTC.

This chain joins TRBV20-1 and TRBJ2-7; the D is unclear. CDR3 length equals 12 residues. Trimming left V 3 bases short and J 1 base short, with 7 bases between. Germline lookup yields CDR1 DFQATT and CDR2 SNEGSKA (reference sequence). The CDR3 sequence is CSARLSSYEQYF. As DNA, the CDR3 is TGCAGTGCTAGGCTGTCTTCCTACGAGCAGTACTTC.

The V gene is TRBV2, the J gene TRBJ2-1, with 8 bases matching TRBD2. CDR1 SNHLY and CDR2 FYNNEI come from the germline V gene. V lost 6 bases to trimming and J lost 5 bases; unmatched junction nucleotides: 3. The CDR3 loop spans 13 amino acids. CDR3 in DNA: TGTGCCAGCAGCACTAGCGGAAACAATGAGCAGTTCTTC. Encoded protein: CASSTSGNNEQFF.

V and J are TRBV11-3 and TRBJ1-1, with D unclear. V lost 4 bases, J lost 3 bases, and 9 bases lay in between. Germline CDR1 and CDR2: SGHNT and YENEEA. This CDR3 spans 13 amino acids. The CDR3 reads CASSSGQDTEAFF. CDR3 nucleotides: TGTGCCAGCAGCTCCGGGCAGGACACTGAAGCTTTCTTT.

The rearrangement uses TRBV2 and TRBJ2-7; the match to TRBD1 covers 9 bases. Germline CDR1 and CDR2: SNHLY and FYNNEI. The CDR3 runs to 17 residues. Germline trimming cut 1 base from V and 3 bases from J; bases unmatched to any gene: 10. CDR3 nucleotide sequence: TGTGCCAGCAGTGAAGGTCCCGGGACAGGGTCGCTCTACGAGCAGTACTTC. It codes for CASSEGPGTGSLYEQYF.

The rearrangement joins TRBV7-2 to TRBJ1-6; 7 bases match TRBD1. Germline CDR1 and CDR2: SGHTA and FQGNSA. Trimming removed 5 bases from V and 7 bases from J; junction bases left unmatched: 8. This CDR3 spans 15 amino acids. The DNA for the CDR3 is TGTGCCAGCAGCGGAACAGGGGCAGGAAATTCACCCCTCCACTTT. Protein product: CASSGTGAGNSPLHF.

CDR3 in DNA: TGTGCCAGCAGCCAGGACAAGGAGAATCAGCCCCAGCATTTT. Its translation: CASSQDKENQPQHF. The gene calls are TRBV2 and TRBJ1-5; D might be TRBD1 (5 bases). Looked up from germline, CDR1 is SNHLY and CDR2 is FYNNEI. The CDR3 sequence is 14 residues long. The ends were cut back, 6 bases at V and 4 bases at J, with 13 bases in the middle.